A selection of T cell receptor beta chains follows, all from one sample in a study of response to subunit inactivated influenza vaccine. A single record per CDR3 protein comes from TCRdb applying MiXCR to the RT-PCR reads. This sample has some 200,000 distinct CDR3 sequences, with 10% to 15% found just once. This sample was shared with a second study, whose subject was T cells expressing NK-cell markers.

Sequenced material: CD8+ T cells sorted from PBMCs, taken approximately 13 days after vaccination. These receptors were taken from a man in his forties or fifties who received an inactivated influenza vaccine. The CDR3 runs from the conserved cysteine through the conserved F or W. The D gene is left open where the match is weak. The size of a clone is reported for some rows only, either as once, few or many, or as a class for expanded clones.

TRBJ2-1 | 13 | TRBV27 | many | NA | CASSSTTGFEQFF | TGTGCCAGCAGTTCCACCACGGGTTTTGAGCAGTTCTTC
TRBJ2-3 | 19 | TRBV7-8 | NA | TRBD2 | CASSLDNWTSGTRTDTQYF | TGTGCCAGCAGCTTAGATAACTGGACTAGCGGGACTCGTACAGATACGCAGTATTTT
TRBJ2-7 | 13 | TRBV27 | NA | NA | CASSSGTRYEQYF | TGTGCCAGCAGTTCCGGGACGCGCTACGAGCAGTACTTC
TRBJ2-1 | 16 | TRBV12-3/TRBV12-4 | few | TRBD2 | CASSRPPSGEHNEQFF | TGTGCCAGCAGTCGCCCCCCTAGCGGGGAGCACAATGAGCAGTTCTTC
TRBJ2-1 | 14 | TRBV30 | NA | NA | CAWSAMDPYNEQFF | TGTGCCTGGAGTGCAATGGACCCTTACAATGAGCAGTTCTTC
TRBJ2-1 | 12 | TRBV19 | few | NA | CASSWDYNEQFF | TGTGCCAGTTCTTGGGACTACAATGAGCAGTTCTTC
TRBJ1-1 | 15 | TRBV12-3/TRBV12-4 | NA | NA | CASAPQRRLNTEAFF | TGTGCCAGCGCCCCCCAGCGGCGATTGAACACTGAAGCTTTCTTT
TRBJ1-1 | 14 | TRBV7-6 | many | NA | CASSLGGGPGEAFF | TGTGCCAGCAGCTTAGGAGGGGGGCCGGGTGAAGCTTTCTTT
TRBJ2-4 | 18 | TRBV28 | NA | NA | CASSLFVGGVGSKNIQYF | TGTGCCAGCAGTTTATTTGTGGGGGGAGTCGGGTCCAAAAACATTCAGTACTTC
TRBJ2-1 | 14 | TRBV7-9 | few | NA | CASKSGNSYNEQFF | TGTGCCAGCAAGAGTGGCAACTCCTACAATGAGCAGTTCTTC
TRBJ2-2 | 13 | TRBV11-2 | NA | NA | CASSLHKAGELFF | TGTGCCAGCAGCCTACATAAGGCTGGGGAGCTGTTTTTT
TRBJ2-7 | 13 | TRBV20-1 | many | NA | CSAKRQENYEQYF | TGCAGTGCTAAGCGGCAGGAGAACTACGAGCAGTACTTC
TRBJ2-7 | 13 | TRBV25-1 | NA | NA | CASSVTSSYEQYF | TGTGCCAGCAGTGTAACTAGCTCCTACGAGCAGTACTTC
TRBJ2-1 | 12 | TRBV7-9 | many | NA | CASTGGYNEQFF | TGTGCCAGCACCGGGGGCTACAATGAGCAGTTCTTC
TRBJ2-7 | 15 | TRBV5-1 | few | NA | CASSLGAGYRYEQYF | TGCGCCAGCAGCTTGGGAGCCGGGTATCGTTACGAGCAGTACTTC
TRBJ2-1 | 16 | TRBV4-1 | few | TRBD2 | CASSPSGLAGGREQFF | TGCGCCAGCAGCCCCTCCGGACTAGCGGGGGGGCGTGAGCAGTTCTTC
TRBJ2-3 | 14 | TRBV4-2 | NA | NA | CASSYSVGTDTQYF | TGTGCCAGCAGTTATAGTGTTGGCACAGATACGCAGTATTTT
TRBJ1-1 | 13 | TRBV12-3/TRBV12-4 | NA | NA | CASSFLVDTEAFF | TGTGCCAGCAGTTTCCTCGTAGACACTGAAGCTTTCTTT
TRBJ2-1 | 11 | TRBV20-1 | NA | NA | CSATGKYEQFF | TGCAGTGCCACAGGGAAATATGAGCAGTTCTTC
TRBJ2-1 | 13 | TRBV2 | few | TRBD2 | CASQGGGYNEQFF | TGTGCCAGCCAGGGCGGGGGCTACAATGAGCAGTTCTTC
TRBJ2-1 | 17 | TRBV29-1 | many | TRBD2 | CSVEGVHTSGRDNEQFF | TGCAGCGTTGAAGGAGTTCACACTAGCGGGAGGGACAATGAGCAGTTCTTC
TRBJ2-7 | 13 | TRBV6-2/TRBV6-3 | many | NA | CASSYSEGYEQYF | TGTGCCAGCAGTTACTCAGAAGGTTACGAGCAGTACTTC